Listed below are T cell receptor beta chains from one sample, sequenced in a study of blood T cells in healthy people across ages. Using its own MiXCR run on the 5' RACE reads, TCRdb lists one record per CDR3 protein. The table shows around 940,000 distinct CDR3 sequences, with roughly 51% occurring only once. Sequenced sample: blood. The receptors were gathered from a woman aged 60-70 years in good health. Both conserved end residues are part of each CDR3. The D gene is left open where the match is weak. For some rows the clone size is stated as once, few or many, or as a class when expanded; others skip it.

.,12,TRBV28,TRBJ2-1,.,TGTGCCAGCAGTATCACCCGAGGGGAGCAGTTCTTC,CASSITRGEQFF
.,16,TRBV4-3,TRBJ2-4,.,TGCGCCAGCAGCCAAGAAGGATGGGGGGTCGAAACCATTCAGTACTTC,CASSQEGWGVETIQYF
.,18,TRBV7-9,TRBJ2-3,.,TGTGCCAGCAGCCGAGGATTGGCGGGTAGCATAAGCACAGATACGCAGTATTTT,CASSRGLAGSISTDTQYF
.,13,TRBV4-3,TRBJ1-1,.,TGCGCCAGCAGTCGGGACGGAGCCCCTAAAGCTTTCTTT,CASSRDGAPKAFF
.,13,TRBV28,TRBJ2-7,few,TGTGCCAGCAGTACCGGGACGGCTCACGAGCAGTACTTC,CASSTGTAHEQYF
.,14,TRBV5-1,TRBJ2-7,.,TGCGCCAGCAGCTTGGACAGGGATATCTACGAGCAGTACTTC,CASSLDRDIYEQYF
.,19,TRBV21-1,TRBJ2-6,.,TGTGCCAGCAGTCCCCAAGGGACAGGGATCTTCTCTGGGGCCAACGTCCTGACTTTC,CASSPQGTGIFSGANVLTF
TRBD1,16,TRBV4-1,TRBJ2-6,.,TGCGCCAGCAGCCAACCACAGGGGTCTGGGGCCAACGTCCTGACTTTC,CASSQPQGSGANVLTF
TRBD2,17,TRBV7-2,TRBJ2-7,.,TGTGCCAGCAGCTTAGATTCGAGCGGGGGGGCTATTTACGAGCAGTACTTC,CASSLDSSGGAIYEQYF
.,12,TRBV9,TRBJ2-3,once,TGTGTCCAGTCGGGCGGCCGGGATACGCAGTATTTT,CVQSGGRDTQYF
.,15,TRBV4-1,TRBJ2-3,.,TGCGCCAGCAGCGTAGTAGCGGCTAGCACAGATACGCAGTATTTT,CASSVVAASTDTQYF
.,15,TRBV3-1,TRBJ2-7,.,TGTGCCAGCAGCCAAGTGACAAGCTCCTATTACGAGCAGTACTTC,CASSQVTSSYYEQYF
.,14,TRBV20-1,TRBJ2-1,few,TGCAGTGCTTTAGGGACGGCCTCCTACAATGAGCAGTTCTTC,CSALGTASYNEQFF
.,16,TRBV5-1,TRBJ2-5,once,TGCGCCAGCAGCTTGGAGCTATCCGGGACGTCAGGCGAGCGGTACTTC,CASSLELSGTSGERYF
TRBD2,12,TRBV10-2,TRBJ2-3,.,TGCGCCAGCGTTCGGGAGGCAGATACGCAGTATTTT,CASVREADTQYF
.,15,TRBV28,TRBJ2-5,few,TGTGCCAGCAGTCCCAACAGGGGGGGACTAGAGACCCAGTACTTC,CASSPNRGGLETQYF
.,15,TRBV7-2,TRBJ2-4,.,TGTGCCAGCAGCCCCCACAGGCTAGCCAAAAACATTCAGTACTTC,CASSPHRLAKNIQYF